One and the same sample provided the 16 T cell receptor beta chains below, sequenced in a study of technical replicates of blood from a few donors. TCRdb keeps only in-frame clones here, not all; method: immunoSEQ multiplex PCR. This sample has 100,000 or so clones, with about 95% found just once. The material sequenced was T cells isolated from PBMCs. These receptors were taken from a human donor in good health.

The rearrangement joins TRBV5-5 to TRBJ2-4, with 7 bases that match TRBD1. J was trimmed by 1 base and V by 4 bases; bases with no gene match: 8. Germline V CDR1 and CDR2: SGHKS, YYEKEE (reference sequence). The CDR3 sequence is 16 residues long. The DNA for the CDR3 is TGTGCCAGCAGCCAAGACAGGGTTGGGGCCAAAAACATTCAGTACTTC. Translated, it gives CASSQDRVGAKNIQYF.

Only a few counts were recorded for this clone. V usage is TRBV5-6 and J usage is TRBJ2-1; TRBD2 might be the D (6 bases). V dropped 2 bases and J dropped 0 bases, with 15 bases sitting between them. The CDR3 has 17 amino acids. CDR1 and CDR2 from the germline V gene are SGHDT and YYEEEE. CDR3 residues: CASSLGFGRGSYNEQFF. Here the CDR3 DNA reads TGTGCCAGCAGCTTAGGATTTGGGCGGGGCTCCTACAATGAGCAGTTCTTC.

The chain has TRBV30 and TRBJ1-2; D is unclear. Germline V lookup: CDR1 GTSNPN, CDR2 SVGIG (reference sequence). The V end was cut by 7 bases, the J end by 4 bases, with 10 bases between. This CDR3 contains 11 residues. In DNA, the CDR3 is TGTGCCTCCACAGACCGCTATGGCTACACCTTC. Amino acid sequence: CASTDRYGYTF. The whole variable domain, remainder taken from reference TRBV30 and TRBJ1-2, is SQTIHQWPATLVQPVGSPLSLECTVEGTSNPNLYWYRQAAGRGLQLLFYSVGIGQISSEVPQNLSASRPQDRQFILSSKKLLLSDSGFYLCASTDRYGYTFGSGTRLTVV.

The CDR3 sequence: CASSNTRTGPHEQYF. For the CDR3, the DNA is TGTGCCAGCAGCAATACTCGTACAGGGCCCCACGAGCAGTACTTC. V and J are TRBV7-9 and TRBJ2-7; the D gene is possibly TRBD1 (6 bases). Germline CDR1 and CDR2: SEHNR and FQNEAQ (reference sequence). The CDR3 is 15 residues long. V was clipped by 5 bases and J by 5 bases, with 19 bases between them.

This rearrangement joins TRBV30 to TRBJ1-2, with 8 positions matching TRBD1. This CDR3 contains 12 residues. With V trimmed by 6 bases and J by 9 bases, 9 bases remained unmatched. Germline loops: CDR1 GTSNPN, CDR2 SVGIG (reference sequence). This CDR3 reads CACMRTGLRYTF. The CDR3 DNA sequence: TGTGCCTGCATGCGGACAGGGCTCCGCTACACCTTC.

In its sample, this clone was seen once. CDR3 sequence: CASARRGETEAFF. CDR3 coding DNA: TGTGCCAGCGCTAGACGGGGGGAGACTGAAGCTTTCTTT. The chain employs TRBV6-1 and TRBJ1-1; tentative D call: TRBD1 (5 bases). Germline V gene data show CDR1 as MNHNS and CDR2 as SASEGT. This CDR3 comprises 13 residues. V dropped 8 bases and J dropped 5 bases, with 15 bases sitting between them.

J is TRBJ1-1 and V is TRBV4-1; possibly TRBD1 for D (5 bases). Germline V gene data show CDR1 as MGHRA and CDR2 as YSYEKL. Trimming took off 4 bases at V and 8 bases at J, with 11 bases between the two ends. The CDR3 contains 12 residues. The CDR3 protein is CASSPPGLEAFF. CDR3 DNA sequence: TGCGCCAGCAGCCCACCGGGACTGGAAGCTTTCTTT.

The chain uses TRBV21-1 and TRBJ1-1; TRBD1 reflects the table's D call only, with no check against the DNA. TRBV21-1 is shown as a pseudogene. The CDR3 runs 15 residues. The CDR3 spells CASSKGQGGSTEAFF. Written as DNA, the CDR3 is TGTGCCAGCAGCAAAGGACAGGGGGGTTCCACTGAAGCTTTCTTT.

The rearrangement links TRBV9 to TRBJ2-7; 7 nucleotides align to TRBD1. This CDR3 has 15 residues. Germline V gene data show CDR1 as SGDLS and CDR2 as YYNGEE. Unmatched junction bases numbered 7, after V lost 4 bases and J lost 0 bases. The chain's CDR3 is CASSPGTASSYEQYF. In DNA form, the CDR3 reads TGTGCCAGCAGCCCAGGGACAGCGAGCTCCTACGAGCAGTACTTC. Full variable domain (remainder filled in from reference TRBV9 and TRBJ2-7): DSGVTQTPKHLITATGQRVTLRCSPRSGDLSVYWYQQSLDQGLQFLIQYYNGEERAKGNILERFSAQQFPDLHSELNLSSLELGDSALYFCASSPGTASSYEQYFGPGTRLTVT.

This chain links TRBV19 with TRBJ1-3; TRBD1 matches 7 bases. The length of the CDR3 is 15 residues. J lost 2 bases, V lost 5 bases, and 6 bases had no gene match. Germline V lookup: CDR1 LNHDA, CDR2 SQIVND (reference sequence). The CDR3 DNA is TGTGCCAGTAGTGAACGACAGGGAACTGGAAACACCATATATTTT. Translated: CASSERQGTGNTIYF.

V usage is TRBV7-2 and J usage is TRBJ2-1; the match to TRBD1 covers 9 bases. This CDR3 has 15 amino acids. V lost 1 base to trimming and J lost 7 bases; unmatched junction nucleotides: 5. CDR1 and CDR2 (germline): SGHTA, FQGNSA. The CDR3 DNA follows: TGTGCCAGCAGCTTAGGGGACAGGGAAATAAATGAGCAGTTCTTC. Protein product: CASSLGDREINEQFF.

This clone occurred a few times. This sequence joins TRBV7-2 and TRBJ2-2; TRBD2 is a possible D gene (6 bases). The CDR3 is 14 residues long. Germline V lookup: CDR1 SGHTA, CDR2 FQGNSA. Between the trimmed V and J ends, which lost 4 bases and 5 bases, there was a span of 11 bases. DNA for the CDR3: TGTGCCAGCAGCTGGGACTCTGGGACCGGGGAGCTGTTTTTT. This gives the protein CASSWDSGTGELFF.

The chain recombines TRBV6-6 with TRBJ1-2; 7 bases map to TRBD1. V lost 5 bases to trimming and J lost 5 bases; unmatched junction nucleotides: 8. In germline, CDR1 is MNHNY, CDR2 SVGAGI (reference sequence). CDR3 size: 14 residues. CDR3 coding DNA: TGTGCCAGCAGTAACGACAGGGTTGTATATGGCTACACCTTC. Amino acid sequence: CASSNDRVVYGYTF.

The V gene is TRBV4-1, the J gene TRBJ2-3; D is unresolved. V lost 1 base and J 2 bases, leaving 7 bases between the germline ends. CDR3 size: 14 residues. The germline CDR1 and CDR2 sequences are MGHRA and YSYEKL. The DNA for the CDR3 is TGCGCCAGCAGCCAAGTTCTTCCCACAGATACGCAGTATTTT. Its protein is CASSQVLPTDTQYF.

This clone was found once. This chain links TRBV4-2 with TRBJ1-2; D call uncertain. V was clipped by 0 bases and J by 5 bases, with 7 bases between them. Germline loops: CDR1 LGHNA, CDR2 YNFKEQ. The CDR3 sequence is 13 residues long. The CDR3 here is CASSQDLAYGYTF. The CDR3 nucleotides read TGTGCCAGCAGCCAAGATCTAGCGTATGGCTACACCTTC.

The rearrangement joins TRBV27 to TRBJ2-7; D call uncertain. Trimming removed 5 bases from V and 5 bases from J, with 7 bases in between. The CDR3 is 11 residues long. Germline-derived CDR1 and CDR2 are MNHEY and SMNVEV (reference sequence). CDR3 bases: TGTGCCAGCAGTGCACACCACGAGCAGTACTTC. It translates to CASSAHHEQYF.